The entry below describes one T cell receptor beta chain. This sample is drawn from a study of cytomegalovirus exposure and HLA in healthy donors. The PCR used 60 Vbeta and 13 Jbeta primers. Clones were sequenced by immunoSEQ multiplex PCR, and TCRdb holds only the in-frame ones, with some missing. The data contain 150,000 to 200,000 clones, around 85% of them singletons. This CDR3 region has 12 residues. From germline, CDR1 is ENHRY and CDR2 SYGVKD. With 10 bases removed from V and 5 bases from J, the gap between germline ends came to 14 bases. V is TRBV10-3 and J is TRBJ1-2, with D possibly matching TRBD1 (5 bases). The sample taken for sequencing was PBMCs. The receptor was derived from a man younger than 30 in good health and CMV-seronegative. CDR3 amino acids: CATGTLLYGYTF. The CDR3 coding sequence is TGTGCCACCGGGACTCTTCTATATGGCTACACCTTC.